Listed here are 12 T cell receptor beta chains from one sample, sequenced in a study of shared clonotypes between healthy human individuals. Assay: immunoSEQ multiplex PCR; the TCRdb copy retains only in-frame clones and omits some. The sample has 950,000 to 1,200,000 clones; approximately 77% are singletons. The sequenced sample consisted of memory CD4+ T cells from PBMCs. Subset meaning: CD45RA-negative fraction. Every receptor here comes from a man aged 18 to 29 in good health. Some clones in this sample may be carry-over from other donors' samples.

This clone showed up just a few times. The chain joins TRBV14 to TRBJ2-1, with 8 bases matching TRBD1. Looked up from germline, CDR1 is SGHDN and CDR2 is FVKESK. This CDR3 has 14 amino acids. J lost 16 bases, V lost 1 base, and 12 bases had no gene match. CDR3 amino acids: CASSQGASPDRDFF. The CDR3 DNA sequence: TGTGCCAGCAGCCAAGGTGCCAGCCCGGACAGGGATTTCTTC.

Note on this clone: The same CDR3 can be traced to other DNA sequences in this sample. The chain links TRBV7-9 to TRBJ1-1; the D gene is possibly TRBD1 (6 bases). Germline CDR1 and CDR2: SEHNR and FQNEAQ (reference sequence). The V gene lost 2 bases and the J gene lost 2 bases, with 9 bases spanning the gap. This CDR3 is built from 14 residues. CDR3 in DNA: TGTGCCAGCAGCTTACAGGGGCCTAACACTGAAGCTTTCTTT. It yields the protein CASSLQGPNTEAFF.

The V and J genes are TRBV9 and TRBJ1-6; D remains ambiguous. The CDR3 is 15 residues long. V was cut by 0 bases and J by 10 bases, with 14 bases left in between. The germline V gene has CDR1 SGDLS and CDR2 YYNGEE. The CDR3 DNA reads as TGTGCCAGCAGCGTAGGGGGAGATAATTGGTCACCCCTCCACTTT. Translation gives CASSVGGDNWSPLHF.

The chain couples TRBV30 to TRBJ2-4; 9 bases align to TRBD2. This CDR3 has 14 amino acids. V lost 5 bases, J lost 8 bases, and 10 bases stayed unmatched. Germline CDR1 is GTSNPN and CDR2 is SVGIG (reference sequence). The CDR3 here is CAWALAGYTDIQYF. DNA for the CDR3: TGTGCCTGGGCCCTAGCGGGATATACGGACATTCAGTACTTC.

This rearrangement joins TRBV29-1 to TRBJ2-3; D is uncertain. Germline V gives CDR1 SQVTM, CDR2 ANQGSEA. V lost 6 bases and J lost 1, with 11 bases in between. This CDR3 has 13 residues. CDR3 coding DNA: TGCAGCGTCGCCCGGGCCCGCACAGATACGCAGTATTTT. It translates to CSVARARTDTQYF.

The rearrangement uses TRBV5-1 and TRBJ2-2; no reliable D call. Per the germline V gene, CDR1 is SGHRS and CDR2 is YFSETQ. The CDR3 contains 14 residues. Trimming left V 0 bases short and J 3 bases short, with 6 bases between. The CDR3 DNA is TGCGCCAGCAGCTTGGCCCCCTACACCGGGGAGCTGTTTTTT. This sequence encodes CASSLAPYTGELFF.

The chain couples TRBV7-9 to TRBJ2-1; TRBD2 might be the D (7 bases). The V gene lost 1 base and the J gene lost 1 base, with 11 bases spanning the gap. This CDR3 region has 16 residues. Germline V gene lookup returns CDR1 SEHNR and CDR2 FQNEAQ (reference sequence). The CDR3 spells CASSLGGGGSYNEQFF. CDR3 DNA: TGTGCCAGCAGCTTAGGGGGAGGGGGATCCTACAATGAGCAGTTCTTC.

The V gene is TRBV6-1, the J gene TRBJ1-1; D unclear. From germline, CDR1 is MNHNS and CDR2 SASEGT. The germline V and J ends were trimmed by 7 bases and 10 bases, with 19 bases remaining between them. This CDR3 comprises 13 residues. CDR3 DNA: TGTGCCAGCATACTCGACCGGGGAAGTGGAGCTTTCTTT. It translates to CASILDRGSGAFF.

The chain carries TRBV6-1 and TRBJ1-4, with 7 bases that match TRBD1. V lost 4 bases, J lost 2 bases, and 10 bases stayed unmatched. CDR1 is MNHNS and CDR2 is SASEGT in the germline V gene. This CDR3 contains 17 residues. The CDR3 reads CASSGKTGLNTNEKLFF. As DNA, the CDR3 is TGTGCCAGCAGTGGAAAGACAGGGTTAAATACTAATGAAAAACTGTTTTTT.

In this sample, this clone turned up a few times. V and J are TRBV11-2 and TRBJ1-1; D possibly corresponds to TRBD1 (5 bases). Germline-derived CDR1 and CDR2 are SGHAT and FQNNGV. Deletions cut 5 bases from V and 5 bases from J, with 15 bases between. The CDR3 sequence is 14 residues long. The CDR3 region has the DNA TGTGCCAGCAGCCTCAACGCGGGGGGGACTGAAGCTTTCTTT. Translation: CASSLNAGGTEAFF.

For the CDR3, the DNA is TGTGCCAGCAGACTAGCGGAGAACACCGGGGAGCTGTTTTTT. Protein: CASRLAENTGELFF. This sequence joins TRBV28 and TRBJ2-2; 8 bases align to TRBD2. This CDR3 contains 14 residues. Germline V lookup: CDR1 MDHEN, CDR2 SYDVKM. After removal of 6 bases from V and 1 base from J, the junction contained 1 base not matched to a gene.

This clone has a handful of counts. V usage is TRBV9 and J usage is TRBJ1-2; TRBD1 matches 7 bases. The CDR3 runs to 14 residues. J lost 2 bases, V lost 2 bases, and 3 bases had no gene match. Germline loops: CDR1 SGDLS, CDR2 YYNGEE. Here the CDR3 reads CASSVLTGNYGYTF. The CDR3, as DNA: TGTGCCAGCAGCGTCCTGACAGGGAACTATGGCTACACCTTC.